This TCR beta chain was obtained from a study of CD8 T cells in Susac syndrome. An input of 0.5 to 1 ug of RNA was subjected to reverse transcription using random hexamers. Amplification of TCR beta CDR3 by immunoSEQ multiplex PCR spanned 54 Vbeta and 13 Jbeta. A single record per CDR3 protein comes from TCRdb applying MiXCR to the immunoSEQ multiplex PCR reads. Here the sample spans about 250,000 distinct CDR3 sequences, 90% to 95% being singletons. Germline loops: CDR1 SGHTS, CDR2 YDEGEE. V lost 3 bases and J 7 bases, leaving 16 bases between the germline ends. There are 14 residues in the CDR3. The V gene is TRBV5-8, the J gene TRBJ1-1, with a weak D call TRBD1 (6 bases). This receptor was obtained from a human donor with multiple sclerosis. Sequenced material: CD4+ T cells from PBMCs. The CDR3 spells CASSSWTDGSEAFF. The CDR3, as DNA: TGTGCCAGCAGCTCTTGGACAGACGGGAGTGAAGCTTTCTTT.